A selection of T cell receptor beta chains follows, all from one sample in a study of cytomegalovirus exposure and HLA in healthy donors. Produced via immunoSEQ multiplex PCR; TCRdb's table is partial and in-frame only. This sample has 160,000 or so clones, with roughly 80% found just once. Sequenced input: PBMCs. These receptors came from a man aged 25-45 years in good health and CMV-seronegative. Each CDR3 is given with its conserved first and last residue. A D gene is named only where the DNA matches it firmly.

d_gene,v_gene,j_gene,CDR3aa
TRBD1,TRBV27,NA,CASSLSRDSYEQYF
TRBD1,TRBV30,TRBJ2-2,CAWSVRLQGDTGELFF
TRBD1,TRBV7-9,TRBJ1-2,CASSLGMGQASYGYTF
TRBD1,TRBV5-4,TRBJ1-2,CASSTLGQAEYGYTF
TRBD1,TRBV11-2,TRBJ1-2,CASSLGQGYGYTF
NA,TRBV28,TRBJ2-7,CASTPIPRGKEQYF
NA,TRBV2,TRBJ2-7,CASSPGRGQGAYEQYF
TRBD1,TRBV5-1,TRBJ2-7,CASSEPGQGTYEQYF
NA,TRBV7-9,TRBJ2-7,CASSQEMRNVWYEQYF
TRBD1,TRBV27,TRBJ1-2,CASSLLAGGESRGYTF
NA,TRBV5-1,TRBJ2-1,CASSFGVADYNEQFF
NA,TRBV20-1,TRBJ2-5,CSARETQYF
TRBD2,TRBV13,NA,CASSLAPFGGGSYEQYF